The next 9 T cell receptor beta chains were all read from a single sample in a study of cytomegalovirus exposure and HLA in healthy donors listed by TCRdb under 2017. The method was the immunoSEQ multiplex PCR assay. The multiplex PCR relied on a mix of 60 forward primers for TCR Vbeta segments and 13 reverse primers for TCR Jbeta segments. Sourced from immuneACCESS, this table was stored by TCRdb with only in-frame sequences that have V and J called. A share of the clones is absent; for the studies checked, an unresolved V gene accounts for under half, and the remainder has no known explanation. This sample holds some 160,000 clones; roughly 68% were observed only once. Less than 5% of the sample belongs to the ten largest clones. The sample consisted of PBMCs. Receptors were obtained from a man aged 60 to 75 in good health and CMV-seronegative.

The genes are TRBV6-1 and TRBJ2-5; tentative D call: TRBD1 (7 bases). CDR3 length: 15 residues. The germline CDR1 and CDR2 sequences are MNHNS and SASEGT. V was shortened by 3 bases and J by 1 base, with 12 bases between the two germline ends. The CDR3 loop reads CASSDYRGLQETQYF. As DNA, the CDR3 is TGTGCCAGCAGTGACTACAGGGGACTCCAAGAGACCCAGTACTTC.

The V call is TRBV28, the J call TRBJ2-2, with 9 bases aligning to TRBD1. This CDR3 has 14 residues. J gave up 7 bases and V 6 bases, and 6 bases lay outside the gene matches. Germline CDR1 MDHEN, CDR2 SYDVKM. The CDR3 nucleotides read TGTGCCAGCAGACGACAGGGGGGTCACGGGGAGCTGTTTTTT. Amino acid sequence: CASRRQGGHGELFF.

The chain is built from TRBV6-6 and TRBJ2-5; TRBD1 might be the D (5 bases). The J call may be wrong; the DNA end is better matched by TRBJ2-7. This CDR3 has 15 residues. Germline-derived CDR1 and CDR2 are MNHNY and SVGAGI (reference sequence). The CDR3 sequence: CASLFALTVSYEQYF. The CDR3 region has the DNA TGTGCCAGCCTCTTCGCTTTGACAGTCTCCTACGAGCAGTACTTC.

The chain combines TRBV6-6 with TRBJ2-1, with 7 bases fitting TRBD2. Trimming removed 6 bases from V and 5 bases from J; junction bases left unmatched: 7. CDR1 and CDR2 from the germline V gene are MNHNY and SVGAGI (reference sequence). The CDR3 spans 14 residues. The chain's CDR3 is CASRFGTNDNEQFF. The CDR3 DNA follows: TGTGCCAGCAGATTCGGGACTAACGACAATGAGCAGTTCTTC.

This chain uses TRBV19 with TRBJ2-2, with 8 bases aligning to TRBD2. V shed 4 bases and J 4 bases; nucleotides not matched to a gene: 5. The CDR3 has 15 residues. CDR1 LNHDA and CDR2 SQIVND come from the germline V gene (reference sequence). Here the CDR3 DNA reads TGTGCCAGTAGTACAACGGGAGGGCCCACCGGGGAGCTGTTTTTT. It encodes CASSTTGGPTGELFF.

In its sample, this clone was seen a few times. V gene TRBV6-1 combines with J gene TRBJ2-7, with D tentatively TRBD1 (6 bases). V dropped 7 bases and J dropped 3 bases, with 19 bases sitting between them. Germline V CDR1 and CDR2: MNHNS, SASEGT. The CDR3 is 15 residues long. As DNA, the CDR3 is TGTGCCAGCACTCACCCTTCAGGACAGAACTACGAGCAGTACTTC. Its translation is CASTHPSGQNYEQYF.

This clone was seen a handful of times. The V call is TRBV19, the J call TRBJ2-6; D may be TRBD2 (7 bases). Germline CDR1 LNHDA, CDR2 SQIVND (reference sequence). The ends were cut back, 0 bases at V and 3 bases at J, with 21 bases in the middle. The CDR3 covers 20 residues. CDR3 sequence: CASSIDGGAKGLFGANVLTF. Here the CDR3 DNA reads TGTGCCAGTAGTATAGATGGGGGGGCAAAGGGTCTCTTTGGGGCCAACGTCCTGACTTTC. Combining the CDR3 with reference TRBV19 and TRBJ2-6 gives the whole variable domain DGGITQSPKYLFRKEGQNVTLSCEQNLNHDAMYWYRQDPGQGLRLIYYSQIVNDFQKGDIAEGYSVSREKKESFPLTVTSAQKNPTAFYLCASSIDGGAKGLFGANVLTFGAGSRLTVL.

This chain links TRBV19 with TRBJ2-2; TRBD2 aligns across 7 bases. J gave up 3 bases and V 5 bases, and 6 bases lay outside the gene matches. Germline V lookup: CDR1 LNHDA, CDR2 SQIVND (reference sequence). The CDR3 length is 15 residues. In DNA form, the CDR3 reads TGTGCCAGTAGTGTACTAGCGACGGACACCGGGGAGCTGTTTTTT. It codes for CASSVLATDTGELFF.

The chain links TRBV4-1 to TRBJ1-3; 7 bases match TRBD1. The CDR3 extends over 19 amino acids. V trimming: 3 bases; J trimming: 4 bases; junction bases outside the gene matches: 18. Germline CDR1 reads MGHRA; CDR2 reads YSYEKL. The CDR3 nucleotides read TGCGCCAGCAGCCACCCCAGGCCATGGGGCAGGGGGGCCGGAAACACCATATATTTT. Translation: CASSHPRPWGRGAGNTIYF.